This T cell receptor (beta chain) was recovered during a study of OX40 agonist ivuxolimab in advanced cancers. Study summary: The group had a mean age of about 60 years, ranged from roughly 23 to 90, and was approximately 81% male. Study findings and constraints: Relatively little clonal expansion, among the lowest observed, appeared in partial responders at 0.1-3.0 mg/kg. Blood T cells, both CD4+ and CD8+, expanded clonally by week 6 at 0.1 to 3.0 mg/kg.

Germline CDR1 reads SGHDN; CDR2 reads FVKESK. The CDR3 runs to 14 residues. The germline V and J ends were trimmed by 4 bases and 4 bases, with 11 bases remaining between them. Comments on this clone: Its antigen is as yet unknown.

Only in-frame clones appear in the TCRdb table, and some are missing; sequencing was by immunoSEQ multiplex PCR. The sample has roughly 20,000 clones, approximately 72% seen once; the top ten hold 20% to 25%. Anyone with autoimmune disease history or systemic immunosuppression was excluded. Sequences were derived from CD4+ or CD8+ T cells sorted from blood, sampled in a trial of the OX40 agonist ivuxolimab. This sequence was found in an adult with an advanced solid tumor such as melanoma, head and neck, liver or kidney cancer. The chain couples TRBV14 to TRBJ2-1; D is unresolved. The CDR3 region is CASSPGRLYNEQFF. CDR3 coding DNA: TGTGCCAGCAGCCCAGGACGGCTTTACAATGAGCAGTTCTTC.